This TCR beta chain was documented in a study of T cells in localized non-small cell lung cancer (dated by TCRdb to 2019 to 2021). Regarding the complete study: Comparing tumors with uninvolved tumor-adjacent lungs, the study looked at the T cell repertoires of hundreds of patients with early-stage NSCLC. Of the NSCLC patients, roughly 130 were male and 107 were female, and the mean age was around 70 years. All 250 or so NSCLC patients in the cohort were treatment-naive and had localized lung tumors that were resected. Paper-wide results and their limitations: Higher T cell density in blood was associated with longer overall survival, whereas higher clonality in adjacent lung was associated with shorter survival. The highest T cell clonality was observed in uninvolved tumor-adjacent lung, where clonality exceeded that of tumor, suggesting that antigenic responses were more focused in uninvolved tumor-adjacent lung. Multi-region tumor sequencing was not performed, so intratumor heterogeneity could not be excluded. Of the top 100 tumor clones, a median of roughly 60 were detected in paired uninvolved adjacent lung; 28 were also among that lung's top 100. Since the design was exploratory, TCR variables were selected using unadjusted p-values with no false-discovery rate correction.

The immunoSEQ Assay was used to sequence TCR beta CDR3 regions from DNA. Per the source publication's procedure: To compute T cell density, TCR beta template counts were normalized to usable DNA, which was estimated by amplifying housekeeping genes. The preseqR package was used to estimate richness by extrapolating to 400,000 templates for PBMC samples and to 120,000 templates for tissue samples. Clonality was defined by subtracting Pielou's evenness from one. Tissue-enriched TCRs were identified through differential abundance testing performed on productive amino-acid clonotypes, with a minimum total count of 5 and an alpha of 0.1. Repertoire overlap between compartments was quantified with the Jaccard Index and Morisita Overlap Index. GLIPH grouped TCR beta CDR3s together with public tetramer-defined viral CDR3s, and a viral motif had to include at least three viral sequences and also show V-gene enrichment. Entries here come from immuneACCESS through TCRdb and include only in-frame sequences with V and J called. Some clones fail to appear in such tables; in the studies checked, an unresolved V gene covers under half of the shortfall, and the cause of the remainder is unknown. V and J calls plus clone size are reproduced from that table; the DNA served to infer D and trimming. The sample has tens of thousands of clones on record, 82% of them singletons. The ten most abundant clones make up about 18% of the sample.

Of note for this clone: Its antigen is currently not known. No quality values exist for individual bases; no much larger clone is one base distant.

At diagnosis, tumor, uninvolved tumor-adjacent lung and peripheral blood were collected and then preserved as a mix of FFPE and fresh-frozen material. For TCR repertoire profiling, the blood samples were analyzed as peripheral blood mononuclear cells. Via the germline V gene (reference sequence), CDR1 is MNHNY and CDR2 SVGAGI. V is clipped by 2 bases and J by 7 bases, and the sequence between their germline boundaries is 11 bases long. Reading from cysteine to phenylalanine, the CDR3 counts 13 amino acids. Only CDR3 DNA is held: 39 bases, read in frame from base 1. Rearrangement joined TRBV6-6 to TRBJ1-1, with the D gene too uncertain to name. Sequencing used peripheral blood, obtained before any cancer treatment. The TCR was taken from a male donor at least 60 years old with stage III squamous cell lung carcinoma. For the CDR3, the sequence is CASSYEQQDEAFF. The nucleotide sequence is given as TGTGCCAGCAGTTACGAGCAGCAAGATGAAGCTTTCTTT.